The 8 T cell receptor beta chains given below trace back to one sample, sequenced in a study of blood T cell repertoires in COVID-19. Some clones are missing from TCRdb's copy, which holds only in-frame ones; the method was immunoSEQ multiplex PCR. The table lists 110,000 or so clones, 70% to 90% of them singletons. The sample consisted of peripheral blood. The receptors were gathered from a woman aged 65 to 85 who had recovered from COVID-19.

This sequence joins TRBV6-2 or TRBV6-3 and TRBJ2-7; D uncertain. V was pared by 0 bases and J by 5 bases, with 5 bases between. CDR1 is MNHEY and CDR2 is SVGEGT in the germline V gene. The CDR3 contains 12 residues. The CDR3 nucleotides are TGTGCCAGCAGTTACTCGAGGAACGAGCAGTACTTC. Residues: CASSYSRNEQYF.

V is TRBV7-2 and J is TRBJ2-1; 12 nucleotides match TRBD2. Losses at the gene ends were 5 bases for V and 0 bases for J; bases not matched to a gene: 8. In germline, CDR1 is SGHTA, CDR2 FQGNSA. The CDR3 is 18 amino acids. CDR3 amino acids: CASSQLAGGASSYNEQFF. DNA of the CDR3: TGTGCCAGCAGCCAACTAGCGGGAGGCGCAAGCTCCTACAATGAGCAGTTCTTC. The whole variable domain, remainder taken from reference TRBV7-2 and TRBJ2-1, is GAGVSQSPSNKVTEKGKDVELRCDPISGHTALYWYRQSLGQGLEFLIYFQGNSAPDKSGLPSDRFSAERTGGSVSTLTIQRTQQEDSAVYLCASSQLAGGASSYNEQFFGPGTRLTVL.

The V and J genes are TRBV2 and TRBJ2-5; D might be TRBD2 (6 bases). The CDR3 spans 14 residues. V gave up 4 bases and J gave up 3 bases, with 12 bases separating them. From germline, CDR1 is SNHLY and CDR2 FYNNEI. This CDR3 reads CASSGGAGEETQYF. CDR3 DNA sequence: TGTGCCAGCAGTGGCGGGGCAGGAGAAGAGACCCAGTACTTC.

V is TRBV4-3 and J is TRBJ2-7, with 8 bases aligning to TRBD2. CDR1 is LGHNA, CDR2 YSLEER, per germline. This CDR3 contains 15 residues. V lost 1 base and J lost 2; bases outside the gene matches: 4. As DNA, the CDR3 is TGCGCCAGCAGCCAAGCGCGGGGGGAACCCTACGAGCAGTACTTC. It yields the protein CASSQARGEPYEQYF.

The chain recombines TRBV5-1 with TRBJ2-3; D is unresolved. CDR3 length: 13 residues. From germline, CDR1 is SGHRS and CDR2 YFSETQ. Trimming took off 5 bases at V and 1 base at J, with 8 bases between the two ends. The CDR3 DNA sequence: TGCGCCAGCAGGCCCCCGGGCACAGATACGCAGTATTTT. It is translated as CASRPPGTDTQYF.

V and J are TRBV6-6 and TRBJ2-7; weak D call: TRBD1 (6 bases). Germline CDR1 MNHNY, CDR2 SVGAGI (reference sequence). V lost 8 bases and J lost 2, with 16 bases in between. This CDR3 spans 14 amino acids. The CDR3 DNA follows: TGTGCCAGCCGCCCTACAGGGATACCCTACGAGCAGTACTTC. It encodes CASRPTGIPYEQYF.

The V and J genes are TRBV9 and TRBJ1-5; D is uncertain. CDR1 SGDLS and CDR2 YYNGEE come from the germline V gene. This CDR3 is 15 amino acids long. The V gene lost 0 bases and the J gene lost 6 bases, with 13 bases spanning the gap. As DNA, the CDR3 is TGTGCCAGCAGCGTAGCTCCCCAGGCAGGTCAGCCCCAGCATTTT. Protein sequence: CASSVAPQAGQPQHF.

This clone has just a few counts. V gene TRBV6-5 combines with J gene TRBJ2-1, with 9 bases aligning to TRBD2. With 5 bases clipped from V and 9 bases from J, the junction kept 5 bases outside the gene matches. The CDR3 loop spans 13 amino acids. Germline V CDR1 and CDR2: MNHEY, SVGAGI. The CDR3 DNA reads TGTGCCAGCAGTCCCGGACTAGCGCGTGAGCAGTTCTTC. Translating it yields CASSPGLAREQFF.